This T cell receptor beta chain was recovered during a study of response to subunit inactivated influenza vaccine. The length of the CDR3 is 14 residues. The J segment lost 8 bases and the V segment lost 5 bases, leaving 6 bases of the junction unmatched. MiXCR, run by TCRdb on the RT-PCR reads, gives a single entry per CDR3 protein. This table has over 450,000 distinct CDR3 sequences, roughly 13% appearing once. This clonotype was seen ten or more times. This sample comprised PBMCs from blood, obtained 45 days after vaccination. The V and J genes are TRBV12-3 or TRBV12-4 and TRBJ1-6; 7 bases agree with TRBD1. This clonotype was sampled from a man aged 50 to 59 who received an inactivated influenza vaccine. CDR3: CASSPTRGDSPLHF. The CDR3 bases are TGTGCCAGCAGTCCGACCAGGGGGGATTCACCCCTCCACTTT.